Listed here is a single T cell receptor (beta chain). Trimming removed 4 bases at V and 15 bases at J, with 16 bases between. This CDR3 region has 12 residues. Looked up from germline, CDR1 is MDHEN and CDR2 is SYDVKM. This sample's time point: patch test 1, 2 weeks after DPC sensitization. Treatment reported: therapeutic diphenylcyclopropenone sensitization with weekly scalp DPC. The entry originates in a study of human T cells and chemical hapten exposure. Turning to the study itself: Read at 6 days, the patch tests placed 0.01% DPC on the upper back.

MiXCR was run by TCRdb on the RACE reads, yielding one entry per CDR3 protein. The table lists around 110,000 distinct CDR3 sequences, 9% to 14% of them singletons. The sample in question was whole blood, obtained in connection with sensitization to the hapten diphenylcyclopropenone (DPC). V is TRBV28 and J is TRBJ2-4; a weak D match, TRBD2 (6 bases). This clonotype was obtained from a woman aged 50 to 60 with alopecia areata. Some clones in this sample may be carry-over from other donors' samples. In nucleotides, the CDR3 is TGTGCCAGCAGTTCCCCTGGACGGCGGGGGTACTTC. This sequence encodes CASSSPGRRGYF.